This T cell receptor (beta chain) was recorded in a study of identical twins. As concerns this clonotype: The antigen remains undetermined.

Trimming at V came to 6 bases and at J to 3 bases, leaving 8 bases not matched to a gene. The CDR3 runs to 15 residues. Germline assignment: CDR1 MNHNS and CDR2 SASEGT. MiXCR, run by TCRdb on the 5' RACE reads, gives a single entry per CDR3 protein. The sample lists more than 400,000 distinct CDR3 sequences, roughly 15% occurring once. Regarding the study as a whole: Sequences that were out-of-frame, alpha and twin-shared displayed an excess of low generation probability.

The same sample was also studied in work on yellow fever vaccine responses in identical twins. That work contributes: Twin vaccine T cell responses reportedly seemed partly convergent, partly personalized.

The sample was CD4+ T cells sorted from blood. The source is a woman aged 18-29 years in good health. The gene calls are TRBV6-1 and TRBJ2-5; TRBD1 aligns across 9 bases. CDR3 bases: TGTGCCAGCAGACGTTTTTGGGACAGGGAAGAGACCCAGTACTTC. It translates to CASRRFWDREETQYF.